The 5 T cell receptor beta chains below were found in one sample sequenced in a study of blood T cell repertoires in COVID-19. Profiled with immunoSEQ multiplex PCR; TCRdb holds only in-frame clones, not every one. Among more than 80,000 clones listed, about 92% were seen once. The sequencing sample was made of peripheral blood. The receptors here all came from a man aged 18-30 years with COVID-19, enrolled during active disease.

The CDR3 loop is CSVGGRFKGDGYTF. CDR3 sequence (DNA): TGCAGCGTTGGGGGGAGGTTCAAGGGCGATGGCTACACCTTC. The V call is TRBV29-1, the J call TRBJ1-2; TRBD1 is a possible D gene (5 bases). Between the trimmed V and J ends, which lost 4 bases and 6 bases, there was a span of 18 bases. This CDR3 is built from 14 residues. Germline V lookup: CDR1 SQVTM, CDR2 ANQGSEA.

The chain is built from TRBV28 and TRBJ2-7; 10 positions agree with TRBD1. V was clipped by 5 bases and J by 3 bases; unmatched bases: 1. Germline V gives CDR1 MDHEN, CDR2 SYDVKM. The CDR3 loop spans 13 amino acids. In DNA form, the CDR3 reads TGTGCCAGCAGTGGGACAGGGGTCTACGAGCAGTACTTC. Residues: CASSGTGVYEQYF.

The chain links TRBV28 to TRBJ2-7; D might be TRBD1 (11 bases). Germline CDR1 and CDR2: MDHEN and SYDVKM. V lost 6 bases and J 0 bases, leaving 39 bases between the germline ends. CDR3 length: 23 amino acids. Here the CDR3 reads CASSLDRGRQLAGPPGVSYEQYF. The DNA for the CDR3 is TGTGCCAGCAGCCTGGACAGGGGGCGTCAACTAGCGGGACCTCCGGGGGTCTCCTACGAGCAGTACTTC.

V is TRBV10-3 and J is TRBJ1-1, with a weak D call TRBD1 (5 bases). This CDR3 region has 13 residues. Germline V gene lookup returns CDR1 ENHRY and CDR2 SYGVKD. V gave up 8 bases and J gave up 3 bases, with 13 bases separating them. This CDR3 reads CAIRGTGDTEAFF. Here the CDR3 DNA reads TGTGCCATCCGGGGGACGGGGGACACTGAAGCTTTCTTT.

V and J are TRBV18 and TRBJ2-7; the D gene is possibly TRBD1 (5 bases). CDR1 and CDR2 (germline): KGHSH, LQKENI. There are 16 residues in the CDR3. Between the trimmed V and J ends, which lost 5 bases and 5 bases, there was a span of 22 bases. CDR3 loop: CASSSFSQGLVDEQYF. CDR3 DNA sequence: TGTGCCAGCTCATCCTTTTCGCAGGGATTGGTAGACGAGCAGTACTTC.